These T cell receptor beta chains were read from a single sample in a study of identical twins. Each CDR3 protein gets one entry after TCRdb re-called the 5' RACE reads with MiXCR. The sample carries 400,000 to 550,000 distinct CDR3 sequences, about 13% recorded once. In addition, the sample was reused for a study of yellow fever vaccine responses in identical twins.

The sequencing input was CD4+ T cells sorted from blood. These receptors were taken from a woman between 18 and 29 years old in good health. The CDR3 runs from the conserved cysteine through the conserved F or W. D genes are given only for firm matches.

v_call	d_call	cdr3_aa
TRBV11-2	TRBD1	CASSSTGGSSYEQYF
TRBV11-2	TRBD1	CASRLTGGRPGTQYF
TRBV2	TRBD1	CTSSFSRPLRDRAYEQYF
TRBV7-2	TRBD1	CASSSYRGSEQYF
TRBV7-9	TRBD1	CASSFGQGRDTGELFF
TRBV5-1	-	CASARESDTQYF
TRBV27	-	CATSAAWTGHSPLHF
TRBV27	-	CASSLEGRPDGELFF
TRBV7-9	-	CASSLEDGSYEQYF
TRBV10-3	-	CAISEGGGQIQETQYF
TRBV6-5	-	CASSYRKRTQYQETQYF
TRBV7-2	TRBD1	CASSLGQGARRGTGELFF
TRBV4-3	-	CASSQRGGGSSYNEQFF
TRBV18	-	CASSPPVSSGYEQYF
TRBV24-1	TRBD1	CATSDPRTGQTQYF
TRBV29-1	-	CSVEKRYEQYF
TRBV5-1	-	CASSPETAMNTEAFF
TRBV27	-	CASSLYEPRDNYEQYF
TRBV20-1	TRBD1	CSAGLSGTGGNQPQHF
TRBV6-4	-	CARTTAKNIQYF
TRBV21-1	-	CASKSLATRAYEQYF
TRBV20-1	-	CSASRLSGYEQYF
TRBV20-1	-	CSASENLYEQYF
TRBV5-5	-	CASSFRRPSTDTQYF
TRBV2	TRBD1	CASSEGQGAIHEQYF
TRBV5-6	TRBD2	CASSSELAGGETQYF
TRBV20-1	TRBD2	CSASQTRLASYEQYF
TRBV6-5	TRBD1	CASSYSRQGTEAFF
TRBV28	-	CASRQGYYEQYF
TRBV12-3/TRBV12-4	-	CASRKDLPGNTIYF
TRBV15	TRBD2	CATSSRGGIGETQYF
TRBV27	-	CASSPYPNYEQYF
TRBV18	TRBD2	CASSPQTGGGSYEQYF
TRBV29-1	-	CSVFLPSGNTIYF
TRBV27	-	CASSLGTASTNEKLFF
TRBV24-1	-	CATSGTGAGTDTQYF
TRBV20-1	-	CSAQQTNTEAFF
TRBV27	-	CASSSDRSYEQYF
TRBV12-3/TRBV12-4	-	CAGSVGQPNTGELFF
TRBV20-1	TRBD2	CSVMPSGNIQYF
TRBV5-1	-	CASSSEGGPLFF
TRBV5-1	TRBD2	CASSLERGDEQYF
TRBV27	TRBD2	CASSASLAGGLETQYF
TRBV3-1	TRBD2	CASSPTGLASGEQFF
TRBV7-2	-	CASGTRGQLTYEQYF
TRBV29-1	TRBD1	CSVLTGGKETQYF
TRBV7-2	-	CASSLYGGSQYF
TRBV4-2	-	CASSQDPAPGETQYF
TRBV7-2	-	CASSLGAGAGKTQYF
TRBV4-3	TRBD1	CASSQGQGVFTQYF
TRBV7-9	TRBD1	CASSPSGTGFQETQYF
TRBV10-3	-	CAIKPRQDEKLFF